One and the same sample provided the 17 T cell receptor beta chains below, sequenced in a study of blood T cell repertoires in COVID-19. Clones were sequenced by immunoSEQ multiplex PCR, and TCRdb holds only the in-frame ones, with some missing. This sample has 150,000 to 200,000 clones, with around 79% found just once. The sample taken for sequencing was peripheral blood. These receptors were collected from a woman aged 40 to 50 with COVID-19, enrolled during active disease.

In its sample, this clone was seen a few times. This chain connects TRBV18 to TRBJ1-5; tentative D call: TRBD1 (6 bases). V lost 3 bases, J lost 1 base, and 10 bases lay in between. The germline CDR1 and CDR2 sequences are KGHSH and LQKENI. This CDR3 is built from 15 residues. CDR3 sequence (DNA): TGTGCCAGCTCACCCGACCAGGGGAGCAATCAGCCCCAGCATTTT. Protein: CASSPDQGSNQPQHF.

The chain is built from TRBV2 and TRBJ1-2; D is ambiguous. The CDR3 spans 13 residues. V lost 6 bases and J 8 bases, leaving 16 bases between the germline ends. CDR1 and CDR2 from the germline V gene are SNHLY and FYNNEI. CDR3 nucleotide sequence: TGTGCCAGCAGCAAAACGGAGATTGAGGGCTACACCTTC. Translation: CASSKTEIEGYTF.

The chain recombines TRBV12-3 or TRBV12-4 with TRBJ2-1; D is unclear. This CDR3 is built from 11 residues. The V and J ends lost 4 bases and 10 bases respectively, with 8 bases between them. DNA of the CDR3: TGTGCCAGCAGTTCTCGGCGGGAGCAGTTCTTC. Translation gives CASSSRREQFF.

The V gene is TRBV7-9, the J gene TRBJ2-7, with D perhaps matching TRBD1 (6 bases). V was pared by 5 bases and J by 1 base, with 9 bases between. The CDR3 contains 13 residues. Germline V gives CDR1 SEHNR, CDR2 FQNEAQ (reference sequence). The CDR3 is CASSRTVSYEQYF. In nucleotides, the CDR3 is TGTGCCAGCAGCAGGACAGTTTCCTACGAGCAGTACTTC.

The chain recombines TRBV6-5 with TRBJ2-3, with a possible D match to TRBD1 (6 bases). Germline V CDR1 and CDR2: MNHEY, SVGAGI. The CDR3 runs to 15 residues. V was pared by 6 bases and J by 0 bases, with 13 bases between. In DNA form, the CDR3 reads TGTGCCAGCAGACTTACAGGGCCAAGCACAGATACGCAGTATTTT. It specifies CASRLTGPSTDTQYF.

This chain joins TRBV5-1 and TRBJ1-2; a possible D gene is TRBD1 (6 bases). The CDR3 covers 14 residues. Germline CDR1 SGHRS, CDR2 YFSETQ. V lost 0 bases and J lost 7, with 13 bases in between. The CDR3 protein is CASSLGMGGLGYTF. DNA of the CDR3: TGCGCCAGCAGCTTGGGCATGGGGGGGCTTGGCTACACCTTC.

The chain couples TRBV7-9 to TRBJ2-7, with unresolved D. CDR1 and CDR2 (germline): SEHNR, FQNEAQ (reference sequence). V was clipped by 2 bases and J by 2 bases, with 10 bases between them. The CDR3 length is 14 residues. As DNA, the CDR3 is TGTGCCAGCAGCTTAAGCGACGCCGCCTACGAGCAGTACTTC. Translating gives CASSLSDAAYEQYF.

In DNA form, the CDR3 reads TGTGCCAGTAGTGTACTAGCGGGAGCGGTCAATGAGCAGTTCTTC. Amino acids: CASSVLAGAVNEQFF. The chain recombines TRBV19 with TRBJ2-1; TRBD2 matches at 11 bases. The V gene's germline CDR1 is LNHDA and CDR2 SQIVND (reference sequence). The CDR3 extends over 15 amino acids. The J segment lost 6 bases and the V segment lost 5 bases, leaving 6 bases of the junction unmatched.

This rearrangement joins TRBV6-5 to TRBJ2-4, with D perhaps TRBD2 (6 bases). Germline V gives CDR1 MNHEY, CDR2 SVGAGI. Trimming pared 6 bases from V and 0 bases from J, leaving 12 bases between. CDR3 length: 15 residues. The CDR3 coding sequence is TGTGCCAGCAGGAGGGACTTAGTAGCCAAAAACATTCAGTACTTC. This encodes CASRRDLVAKNIQYF.

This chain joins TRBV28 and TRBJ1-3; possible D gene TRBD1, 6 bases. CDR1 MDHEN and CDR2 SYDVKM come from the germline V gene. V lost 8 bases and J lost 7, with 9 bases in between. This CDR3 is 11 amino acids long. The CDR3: CASGDRNTIYF. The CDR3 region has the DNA TGTGCCAGCGGAGACAGGAACACCATATATTTT.

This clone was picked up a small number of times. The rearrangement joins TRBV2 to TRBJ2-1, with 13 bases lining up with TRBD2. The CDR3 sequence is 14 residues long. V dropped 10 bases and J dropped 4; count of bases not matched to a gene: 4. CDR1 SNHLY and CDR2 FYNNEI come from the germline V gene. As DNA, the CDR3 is TGTGCCATTACGGGACTAGCGGGATACAATGAGCAGTTCTTC. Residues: CAITGLAGYNEQFF. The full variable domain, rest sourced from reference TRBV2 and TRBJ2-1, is EPEVTQTPSHQVTQMGQEVILRCVPISNHLYFYWYRQILGQKVEFLVSFYNNEISEKSEIFDDQFSVERPDGSNFTLKIRSTKLEDSAMYFCAITGLAGYNEQFFGPGTRLTVL.

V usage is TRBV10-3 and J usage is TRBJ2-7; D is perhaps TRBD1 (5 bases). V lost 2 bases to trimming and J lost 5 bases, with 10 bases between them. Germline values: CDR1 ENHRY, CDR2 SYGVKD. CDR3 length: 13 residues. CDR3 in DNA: TGTGCCATCAGTGAGCAGGGCTTAAACGAGCAGTACTTC. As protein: CAISEQGLNEQYF.

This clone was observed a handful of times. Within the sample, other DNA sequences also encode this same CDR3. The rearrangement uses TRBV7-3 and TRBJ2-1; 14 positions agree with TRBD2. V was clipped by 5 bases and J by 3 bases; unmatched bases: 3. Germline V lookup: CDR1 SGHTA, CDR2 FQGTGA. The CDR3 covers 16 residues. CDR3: CASSLGTSGGYNEQFF. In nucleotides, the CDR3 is TGTGCCAGCAGCCTCGGGACTAGCGGGGGCTACAATGAGCAGTTCTTC.

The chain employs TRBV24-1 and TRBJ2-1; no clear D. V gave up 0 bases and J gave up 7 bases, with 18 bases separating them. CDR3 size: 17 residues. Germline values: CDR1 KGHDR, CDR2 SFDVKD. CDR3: CATSDLRKHNPENEQFF. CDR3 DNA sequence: TGTGCCACCAGTGATTTGCGCAAACACAATCCGGAGAATGAGCAGTTCTTC.

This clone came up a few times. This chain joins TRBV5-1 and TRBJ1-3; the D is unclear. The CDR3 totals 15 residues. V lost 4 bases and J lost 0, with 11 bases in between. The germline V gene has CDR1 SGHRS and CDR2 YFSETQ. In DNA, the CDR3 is TGCGCCAGCAGCCAGCAGTCAGGCTCTGGAAACACCATATATTTT. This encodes CASSQQSGSGNTIYF. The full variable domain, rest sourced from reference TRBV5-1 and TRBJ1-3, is KAGVTQTPRYLIKTRGQQVTLSCSPISGHRSVSWYQQTPGQGLQFLFEYFSETQRNKGNFPGRFSGRQFSNSRSEMNVSTLELGDSALYLCASSQQSGSGNTIYFGEGSWLTVV.

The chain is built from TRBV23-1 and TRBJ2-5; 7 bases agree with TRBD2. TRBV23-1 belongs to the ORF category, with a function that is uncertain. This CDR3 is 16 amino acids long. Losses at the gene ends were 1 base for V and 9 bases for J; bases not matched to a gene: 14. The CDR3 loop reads CASSQYNPSGDAAQYF. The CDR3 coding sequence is TGCGCCAGCAGTCAATATAACCCTAGCGGCGACGCGGCCCAGTACTTC.

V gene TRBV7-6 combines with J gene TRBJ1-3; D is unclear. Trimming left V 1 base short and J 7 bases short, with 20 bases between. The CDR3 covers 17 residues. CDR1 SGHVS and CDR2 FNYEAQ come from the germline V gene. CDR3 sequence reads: CASSLGGAGSTGNTIYF. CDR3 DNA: TGTGCCAGCAGCTTAGGAGGAGCTGGATCCACGGGGAACACCATATATTTT.